Each of the 29 T cell receptor beta chains below was sequenced from the same sample in a study of blood T cell repertoires in COVID-19. The data were produced by immunoSEQ multiplex PCR, yet TCRdb's version contains in-frame clones alone and is incomplete. Among under 200,000 clones listed, 80% were seen once. Sequencing was done on a sample of peripheral blood. The receptor set was obtained from a man aged 65 to 79 with active or convalescent COVID-19.

This clone appeared a single time. The V and J genes are TRBV9 and TRBJ2-7; 7 bases match TRBD2. The J segment lost 2 bases and the V segment lost 4 bases, leaving 15 bases of the junction unmatched. CDR1 and CDR2 from the germline V gene are SGDLS and YYNGEE. This CDR3 has 17 residues. In DNA form, the CDR3 reads TGTGCCAGCAGCCCTAGGGAGGGGCCTATGGGCCCCTACGAGCAGTACTTC. It encodes CASSPREGPMGPYEQYF. The entire variable domain, with the rest obtained from reference TRBV9 and TRBJ2-7, is as follows: DSGVTQTPKHLITATGQRVTLRCSPRSGDLSVYWYQQSLDQGLQFLIQYYNGEERAKGNILERFSAQQFPDLHSELNLSSLELGDSALYFCASSPREGPMGPYEQYFGPGTRLTVT.

V is TRBV11-3 and J is TRBJ2-3; possible D gene TRBD1, 6 bases. Per germline, CDR1 SGHNT and CDR2 YENEEA. The CDR3 runs 15 residues. V lost 4 bases and J 0 bases, leaving 11 bases between the germline ends. CDR3 amino acids: CASSSRGGSTDTQYF. For the CDR3, the DNA is TGTGCCAGCAGCTCTAGAGGGGGAAGCACAGATACGCAGTATTTT.

In DNA form, the CDR3 reads TGTGCCAGCAGTAGTACTAGCGGGATCCACGAGCAGTACTTC. This codes for CASSSTSGIHEQYF. This chain connects TRBV6-5 to TRBJ2-7, with 10 bases matching TRBD2. This CDR3 has 14 amino acids. Trimming at V came to 5 bases and at J to 5 bases, leaving 6 bases not matched to a gene. Per germline, CDR1 MNHEY and CDR2 SVGAGI.

The V and J genes are TRBV4-1 and TRBJ1-2, with 8 bases identical to TRBD1. Germline V lookup: CDR1 MGHRA, CDR2 YSYEKL. V lost 7 bases to trimming and J lost 4 bases; unmatched junction nucleotides: 11. CDR3 length: 15 residues. CDR3 loop: CASNPGQAAGYGYTF. CDR3 sequence (DNA): TGCGCCAGCAACCCGGGACAGGCAGCAGGCTATGGCTACACCTTC.

The chain combines TRBV6-2 or TRBV6-3 with TRBJ2-7; 7 bases match TRBD1. This CDR3 spans 15 amino acids. CDR1 is MNHEY and CDR2 is SVGEGT in the germline V gene. Trimming removed 3 bases from V and 0 bases from J; junction bases left unmatched: 5. As DNA, the CDR3 is TGTGCCAGCAGTTATCGGAGGACAGGCTCCTACGAGCAGTACTTC. Translating gives CASSYRRTGSYEQYF.

The chain carries TRBV18 and TRBJ1-1; a possible D gene is TRBD1 (5 bases). The CDR3 has 14 amino acids. Trimming took off 4 bases at V and 8 bases at J, with 17 bases between the two ends. The germline CDR1 and CDR2 sequences are KGHSH and LQKENI. CDR3 coding DNA: TGTGCCAGCTCACGAGGTCTTGGCAGGGAAGAAGCTTTCTTT. It is translated as CASSRGLGREEAFF.

The chain has TRBV18 and TRBJ1-1, with 7 nucleotides matching TRBD1. The length of the CDR3 is 14 residues. Germline assignment: CDR1 KGHSH and CDR2 LQKENI. Trimming took 4 bases from V and 4 from J; bases not matched to a gene: 6. Here the CDR3 reads CASSLNRDSTEAFF. DNA for the CDR3: TGTGCCAGCTCACTTAACCGGGACAGCACTGAAGCTTTCTTT.

This chain joins TRBV5-8 and TRBJ2-7, with D tentatively TRBD2 (5 bases). V shed 4 bases and J shed 3 bases, with 14 bases lying between them. Germline CDR1 is SGHTS and CDR2 is YDEGEE. The CDR3 consists of 14 residues. The CDR3 region has the DNA TGTGCCAGCAGCCCCCGGGAAGGCCACTACGAGCAGTACTTC. Translation gives CASSPREGHYEQYF.

The chain recombines TRBV4-1 with TRBJ1-3; 8 bases line up with TRBD1. The CDR3 is 15 amino acids. The germline V gene has CDR1 MGHRA and CDR2 YSYEKL. V dropped 6 bases and J dropped 0; count of bases not matched to a gene: 4. CDR3 residues: CASSPDRGSGNTIYF. The CDR3 region has the DNA TGCGCCAGCAGTCCCGACAGGGGCTCTGGAAACACCATATATTTT.

This chain uses TRBV12-3 or TRBV12-4 with TRBJ2-5; maybe TRBD1 (6 bases). The CDR3 spans 13 residues. The V end was cut by 6 bases, the J end by 2 bases, with 10 bases between. The CDR3 DNA is TGTGCCAGCAGCATCGACAGGCAAGAGACCCAGTACTTC. Translated, it gives CASSIDRQETQYF.

The gene calls are TRBV5-5 and TRBJ2-5; 9 bases are a match to TRBD2. The CDR3 spans 15 residues. The ends lost 3 bases at V and 6 bases at J; junction bases unmatched: 9. CDR1 and CDR2 (germline): SGHKS, YYEKEE (reference sequence). DNA of the CDR3: TGTGCCAGCAGCTCGTTTTCTAGCGGGGTGCAGACCCAGTACTTC. Translated, it gives CASSSFSSGVQTQYF.

V is TRBV5-6 and J is TRBJ1-6; D is ambiguous. Trimming pared 5 bases from V and 7 bases from J, leaving 10 bases between. CDR1 SGHDT and CDR2 YYEEEE come from the germline V gene. The CDR3 consists of 13 residues. The CDR3 nucleotides read TGTGCCAGCAGTGCCACGCGAAATTCACCCCTCCACTTT. Translation: CASSATRNSPLHF. Full variable domain (remainder filled in from reference TRBV5-6 and TRBJ1-6): DAGVTQSPTHLIKTRGQQVTLRCSPKSGHDTVSWYQQALGQGPQFIFQYYEEEERQRGNFPDRFSGHQFPNYSSELNVNALLLGDSALYLCASSATRNSPLHFGNGTRLTVT.

The chain recombines TRBV19 with TRBJ2-1; 9 positions agree with TRBD2. The CDR3 totals 15 residues. V lost 4 bases to trimming and J lost 4 bases; unmatched junction nucleotides: 5. Germline CDR1 and CDR2: LNHDA and SQIVND (reference sequence). CDR3 region: CASSTSSGEYNEQFF. The CDR3 DNA is TGTGCCAGTAGTACCTCTAGCGGGGAATACAATGAGCAGTTCTTC.

This chain connects TRBV18 to TRBJ1-4, with a possible D match to TRBD1 (5 bases). The CDR3 extends over 13 amino acids. V dropped 11 bases and J dropped 6 bases, with 16 bases sitting between them. Germline values: CDR1 KGHSH, CDR2 LQKENI. In DNA, the CDR3 is TGTGCCTCGAAGGCAGGGATTGATGAAAAACTGTTTTTT. It translates to CASKAGIDEKLFF.

The V and J genes are TRBV9 and TRBJ2-1; 10 nucleotides line up with TRBD1. Germline V lookup: CDR1 SGDLS, CDR2 YYNGEE. This CDR3 region has 16 residues. Trimming cost V 2 bases and J 8 bases; bases outside gene matches: 10. CDR3 sequence: CASSVSGTGVLDEQFF. The DNA for the CDR3 is TGTGCCAGCAGCGTCTCCGGGACAGGGGTGTTGGATGAGCAGTTCTTC.

V and J are TRBV9 and TRBJ2-1; 14 bases match TRBD2. The CDR3 has 16 amino acids. Germline lookup yields CDR1 SGDLS and CDR2 YYNGEE. The trim removed 0 bases at V and 4 bases at J, leaving 0 bases unmatched. This CDR3 reads CASSVGTSGGYNEQFF. CDR3 bases: TGTGCCAGCAGCGTAGGGACTAGCGGGGGGTACAATGAGCAGTTCTTC.

The chain employs TRBV7-2 and TRBJ2-1; weak D call: TRBD2 (5 bases). Germline V gene data show CDR1 as SGHTA and CDR2 as FQGNSA. The CDR3 runs to 14 residues. V was pared by 1 base and J by 4 bases, with 8 bases between. DNA for the CDR3: TGTGCCAGCAGCTTAGGAGGCGGGTACAATGAGCAGTTCTTC. Residues: CASSLGGGYNEQFF.

The rearrangement links TRBV9 to TRBJ2-3, with D maybe TRBD2 (6 bases). This CDR3 has 14 amino acids. Germline CDR1 and CDR2: SGDLS and YYNGEE. With 3 bases removed from V and 6 bases from J, the gap between germline ends came to 14 bases. The CDR3 nucleotides read TGTGCCAGCAGCGCGGAGGGGCAGGGTGATACGCAGTATTTT. It codes for CASSAEGQGDTQYF.

V usage is TRBV4-1 and J usage is TRBJ2-1; the match to TRBD2 covers 8 bases. V lost 0 bases, J lost 4 bases, and 2 bases stayed unmatched. This CDR3 is built from 15 residues. From germline, CDR1 is MGHRA and CDR2 YSYEKL. The DNA of the CDR3 is TGCGCCAGCAGCCAAGATAAGCGGGGGTACAATGAGCAGTTCTTC. As protein: CASSQDKRGYNEQFF.

This chain uses TRBV10-2 with TRBJ2-2, with D maybe TRBD1 (5 bases). The CDR3 totals 15 residues. The V gene lost 4 bases and the J gene lost 2 bases, with 11 bases spanning the gap. Germline CDR1 WSHSY, CDR2 SAAADI. CDR3 sequence: CASSVETDNTGELFF. The CDR3 coding sequence is TGCGCCAGCAGTGTAGAGACAGACAACACCGGGGAGCTGTTTTTT.

The chain employs TRBV28 and TRBJ2-7, with 9 bases identical to TRBD1. This CDR3 has 16 residues. After removal of 5 bases from V and 5 bases from J, the junction contained 13 bases not matched to a gene. Germline V gene data show CDR1 as MDHEN and CDR2 as SYDVKM. CDR3 DNA: TGTGCCAGCAGTACTTCCGGGACAGGGCTTAATGACGAGCAGTACTTC. Protein: CASSTSGTGLNDEQYF.

The V and J genes are TRBV7-2 and TRBJ1-3; tentatively, D is TRBD1 (6 bases). V was pared by 5 bases and J by 0 bases, with 11 bases between. Looked up from germline, CDR1 is SGHTA and CDR2 is FQGNSA. CDR3 size: 15 residues. The CDR3 is CASSPGVGSGNTIYF. The CDR3 coding sequence is TGTGCCAGCAGCCCAGGGGTCGGCTCTGGAAACACCATATATTTT.

This clone was counted between two and nine times. The chain combines TRBV5-1 with TRBJ2-5; 7 bases fit TRBD1. V was pared by 0 bases and J by 3 bases, with 2 bases of the junction left unmatched. CDR3 size: 14 residues. Per germline, CDR1 SGHRS and CDR2 YFSETQ. The DNA of the CDR3 is TGCGCCAGCAGCTTGGCCGGGACAGAAGAGACCCAGTACTTC. Translating it yields CASSLAGTEETQYF.

The chain is built from TRBV30 and TRBJ1-1; the D gene is possibly TRBD1 (5 bases). Germline CDR1 GTSNPN, CDR2 SVGIG (reference sequence). The CDR3 consists of 14 residues. V dropped 6 bases and J dropped 2 bases, with 16 bases sitting between them. CDR3 protein: CACPWGVGNTEAFF. The CDR3 coding sequence is TGTGCCTGCCCCTGGGGGGTAGGTAACACTGAAGCTTTCTTT. The variable domain in full, completed from reference TRBV30 and TRBJ1-1, reads SQTIHQWPATLVQPVGSPLSLECTVEGTSNPNLYWYRQAAGRGLQLLFYSVGIGQISSEVPQNLSASRPQDRQFILSSKKLLLSDSGFYLCACPWGVGNTEAFFGQGTRLTVV.

V is TRBV9 and J is TRBJ2-1; 7 bases agree with TRBD2. Per germline, CDR1 SGDLS and CDR2 YYNGEE. V lost 6 bases and J lost 5; bases outside the gene matches: 11. The CDR3 runs to 15 residues. The CDR3 is CASTQLANPNNEQFF. CDR3 sequence (DNA): TGTGCCAGCACCCAACTAGCGAATCCAAACAATGAGCAGTTCTTC.

V gene TRBV11-2 combines with J gene TRBJ1-5; maybe TRBD1 (5 bases). The CDR3 sequence is 13 residues long. Germline V gives CDR1 SGHAT, CDR2 FQNNGV. V lost 3 bases and J lost 7, with 10 bases in between. CDR3 in amino acids: CASSFQGGQPQHF. In DNA form, the CDR3 reads TGTGCCAGCAGCTTCCAGGGAGGGCAGCCCCAGCATTTT.

The chain combines TRBV6-1 with TRBJ2-1; D is unclear. The CDR3 has 12 residues. Germline values: CDR1 MNHNS, CDR2 SASEGT. V was trimmed by 1 base and J by 6 bases, leaving 4 bases between them. The CDR3 reads CASSEVRNEQFF. CDR3 DNA sequence: TGTGCCAGCAGTGAAGTCCGCAATGAGCAGTTCTTC.

This CDR3 is CASTETANSPLHF. CDR3 nucleotide sequence: TGTGCCAGCACCGAGACAGCGAATTCACCCCTCCACTTT. The chain uses TRBV7-2 and TRBJ1-6; maybe TRBD1 (5 bases). The germline V gene encodes CDR1 SGHTA and CDR2 FQGNSA. The CDR3 contains 13 residues. V gave up 7 bases and J gave up 7 bases, with 11 bases separating them. Variable domain in full (rest from reference TRBV7-2 and TRBJ1-6): GAGVSQSPSNKVTEKGKDVELRCDPISGHTALYWYRQSLGQGLEFLIYFQGNSAPDKSGLPSDRFSAERTGGSVSTLTIQRTQQEDSAVYLCASTETANSPLHFGNGTRLTVT.

In this sample, this clone turned up a few times. The chain uses TRBV6-6 and TRBJ2-1, with 10 bases identical to TRBD2. V lost 5 bases and J lost 4; bases outside the gene matches: 5. Germline V gene data show CDR1 as MNHNY and CDR2 as SVGAGI (reference sequence). This CDR3 region has 15 residues. Here the CDR3 DNA reads TGTGCCAGCAGTAAGACTAGCGGGCGGTACAATGAGCAGTTCTTC. This gives the protein CASSKTSGRYNEQFF.